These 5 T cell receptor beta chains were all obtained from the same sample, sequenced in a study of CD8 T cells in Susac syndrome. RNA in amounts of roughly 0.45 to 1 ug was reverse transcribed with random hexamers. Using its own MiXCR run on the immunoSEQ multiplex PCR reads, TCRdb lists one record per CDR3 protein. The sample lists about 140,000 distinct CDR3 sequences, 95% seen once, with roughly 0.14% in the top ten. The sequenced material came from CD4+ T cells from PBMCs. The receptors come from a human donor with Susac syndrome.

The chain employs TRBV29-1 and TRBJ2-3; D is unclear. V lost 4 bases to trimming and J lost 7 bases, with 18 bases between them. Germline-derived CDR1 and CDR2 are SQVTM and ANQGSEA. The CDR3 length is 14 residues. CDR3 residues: CSVVRQKADHTQYF. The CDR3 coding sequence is TGCAGCGTTGTCAGGCAAAAAGCCGACCATACGCAGTATTTT.

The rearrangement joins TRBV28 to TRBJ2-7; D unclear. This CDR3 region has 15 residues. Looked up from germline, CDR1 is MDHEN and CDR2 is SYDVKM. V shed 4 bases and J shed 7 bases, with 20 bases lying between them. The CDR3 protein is CASSSPSVGTEEQYF. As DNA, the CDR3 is TGTGCCAGCAGTTCCCCCTCGGTCGGCACAGAAGAGCAGTACTTC.

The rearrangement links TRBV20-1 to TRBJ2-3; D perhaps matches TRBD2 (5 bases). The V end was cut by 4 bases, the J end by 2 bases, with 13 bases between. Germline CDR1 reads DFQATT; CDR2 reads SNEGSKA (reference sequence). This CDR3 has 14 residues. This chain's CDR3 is CSANREFATDTQYF. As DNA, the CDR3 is TGCAGTGCTAATCGGGAATTCGCCACAGATACGCAGTATTTT.

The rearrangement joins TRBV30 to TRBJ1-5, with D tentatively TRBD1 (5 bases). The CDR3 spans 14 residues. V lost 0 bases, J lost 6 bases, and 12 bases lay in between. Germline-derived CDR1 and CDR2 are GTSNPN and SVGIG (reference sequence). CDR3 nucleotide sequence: TGTGCCTGGAGTGTGGGACTTAACACTCAGCCCCAGCATTTT. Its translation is CAWSVGLNTQPQHF.

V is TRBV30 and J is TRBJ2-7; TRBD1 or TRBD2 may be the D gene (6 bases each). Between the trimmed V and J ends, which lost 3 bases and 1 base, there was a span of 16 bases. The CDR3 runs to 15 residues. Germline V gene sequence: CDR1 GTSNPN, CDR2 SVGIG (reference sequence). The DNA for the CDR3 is TGTGCCTGGAGCCCGGGGGCAAAACGATCCTACGAGCAGTACTTC. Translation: CAWSPGAKRSYEQYF. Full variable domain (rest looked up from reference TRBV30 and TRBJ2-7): SQTIHQWPATLVQPVGSPLSLECTVEGTSNPNLYWYRQAAGRGLQLLFYSVGIGQISSEVPQNLSASRPQDRQFILSSKKLLLSDSGFYLCAWSPGAKRSYEQYFGPGTRLTVT.